The rows below give T cell receptor beta chains drawn from one sample of a study of Ad26.COV2.S vaccination and SARS-CoV-2 variants. The method was immunoSEQ multiplex PCR; TCRdb's version includes in-frame clones alone and lacks a portion of them. The sample has about 410,000 clones, less than 90% seen once. The sample here was peripheral blood, taken in a trial of Ad26.COV2.S vaccine versus placebo. These TCRs come from a person aged 18-65 years who received the Ad26.COV2.S COVID-19 vaccine or a placebo. Each CDR3 is given with its conserved first and last residue. Fields, in order: J gene, D gene, clone size, V gene, CDR3 DNA, CDR3 protein. D genes are given only for firm matches. Not all rows give a size; the values are once, few, many and, for expanded clones, a class.

J: TRBJ1-3; D: NA; size: NA; V: TRBV5-1; DNA: TGCGCCAGCAGCTTGGCCGGTTATGGAAACACCATATATTTT; CDR3: CASSLAGYGNTIYF
J: TRBJ1-2; D: NA; size: NA; V: TRBV29-1; DNA: TGCAGCGTGGGGGAAAGCGTCGGCTATGGCTACACCTTC; CDR3: CSVGESVGYGYTF
J: TRBJ2-5; D: NA; size: NA; V: TRBV5-1; DNA: TGCGCCAGCAGCTCGGGCGGGTACCGGGCCGCGAAAGAGACCCAGTACTTC; CDR3: CASSSGGYRAAKETQYF
J: TRBJ2-6; D: NA; size: NA; V: TRBV2; DNA: TGTGCCAGCAGTGTCCCGCGCTCAGGGGCCAACGTCCTGACTTTC; CDR3: CASSVPRSGANVLTF
J: TRBJ1-4; D: NA; size: NA; V: TRBV6-6; DNA: TGTGCCAGCAGGATAATCTCCCTCGGGACTAATGAAAAACTGTTTTTT; CDR3: CASRIISLGTNEKLFF
J: TRBJ1-1; D: TRBD1; size: NA; V: TRBV19; DNA: TGTGCCAGCAAACAGGGGGCGAACACTGAAGCTTTCTTT; CDR3: CASKQGANTEAFF
J: TRBJ2-1; D: TRBD2; size: NA; V: TRBV7-2; DNA: TGTGCCAGCAGCTTCGGGGGGGCGTCCTACAATGAGCAGTTCTTC; CDR3: CASSFGGASYNEQFF
J: TRBJ2-1; D: NA; size: NA; V: TRBV7-8; DNA: TGTGCCAGCAGCTTAGTTCCCCGGGGGAGCTCCTACAATGAGCAGTTCTTC; CDR3: CASSLVPRGSSYNEQFF
J: TRBJ1-5; D: NA; size: few; V: TRBV19; DNA: TGTGCCAGTAGTATGATTACTGGGAATAGAAATCAGCCCCAGCATTTT; CDR3: CASSMITGNRNQPQHF
J: TRBJ1-1; D: NA; size: NA; V: TRBV11-2; DNA: TGTGCCAGCAGCCCATCGGGGTGGGCTTTCTTT; CDR3: CASSPSGWAFF
J: TRBJ2-1; D: NA; size: NA; V: TRBV15; DNA: TGTGCCACCAGCAGCGACGGGCCCCCGGTTTATGAGCAGTTCTTC; CDR3: CATSSDGPPVYEQFF